Here is one TCR beta chain with its context. The target antigen is unknown. TCRdb keeps only in-frame clones here, not all; method: immunoSEQ multiplex PCR. The data contain over 150,000 clones, over 75% of them singletons. The data are from a study of T cell responses to AZD1222 COVID-19 vaccine. Overall study: The study pooled second doses at about 4 or about 12 weeks.

Trimming left V 0 bases short and J 0 bases short, with 15 bases between. This CDR3 has 17 residues. Germline assignment: CDR1 SGHDT and CDR2 YYEEEE. Overall study results and limits: As reported, nearly half of all spike-specific TCRs target variant regions that are unmutated. Most donors were white British and more were female, and clonal diversity was possibly underestimated. Repertoire sampling was restricted to post-peak T cell response timepoints.

This material consisted of peripheral blood, taken on day 0 of AZD1222 vaccination. The gene calls are TRBV5-6 and TRBJ2-5; maybe TRBD2 (7 bases). This sequence was found in an adult in good health. The CDR3 nucleotides are TGTGCCAGCAGCTTGGCCAAGGGGGGGGCGTACCAAGAGACCCAGTACTTC. Translation: CASSLAKGGAYQETQYF.